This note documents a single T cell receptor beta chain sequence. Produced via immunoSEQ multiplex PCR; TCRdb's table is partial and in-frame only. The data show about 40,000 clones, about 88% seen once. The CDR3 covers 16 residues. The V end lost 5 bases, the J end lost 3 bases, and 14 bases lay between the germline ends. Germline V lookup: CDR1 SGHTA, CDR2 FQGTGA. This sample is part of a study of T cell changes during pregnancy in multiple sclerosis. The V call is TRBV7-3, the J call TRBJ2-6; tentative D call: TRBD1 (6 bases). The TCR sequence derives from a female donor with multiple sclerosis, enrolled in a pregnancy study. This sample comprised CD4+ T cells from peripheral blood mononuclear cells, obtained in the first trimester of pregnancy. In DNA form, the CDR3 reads TGTGCCAGCAGCCCACAGGGTGGAGTTGGGGCCAACGTCCTGACTTTC. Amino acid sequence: CASSPQGGVGANVLTF.